A selection of T cell receptor beta chains follows, all from one sample in a study of cytomegalovirus exposure and HLA in healthy donors. Here immunoSEQ multiplex PCR was the method, and the copy in TCRdb shows in-frame clones only, minus some. The sample includes almost 200,000 clones, 85% of them seen just once. The specimen was PBMCs. The receptors come from a woman aged 45-65 years in good health and CMV-seronegative. Each CDR3 is given with its conserved first and last residue. The D gene is left open where the match is weak. Only some rows state a clone size, as once, few, many or a class for expanded clones.

d_gene	v_gene	j_gene	abundance	CDR3nt	CDR3aa
NA	TRBV27	TRBJ2-1	NA	TGTGCCAGCAGTTTGGTACTAAACAATGAGCAGTTCTTC	CASSLVLNNEQFF
TRBD1	TRBV28	TRBJ1-5	NA	TGTGCCAGCACCCCATTGGACAGGGAGACGAGTCAGCCCCAGCATTTT	CASTPLDRETSQPQHF
TRBD1	TRBV5-1	TRBJ1-2	NA	TGCGCCAGCAGCACCGGACAGGGCCGTGGTGGCTACACCTTC	CASSTGQGRGGYTF
TRBD1	TRBV5-4	TRBJ1-2	NA	TGTGCCAGCAGCTTGAGGCAGGGGGCTGACTATGGCTACACCTTC	CASSLRQGADYGYTF
NA	TRBV28	TRBJ2-3	NA	TGTGCCAGCAGCCCCCGGGGTCTAGCCTTGGATACGCAGTATTTT	CASSPRGLALDTQYF
NA	TRBV30	TRBJ1-4	NA	TGTGCCTGGAGAGACCCGACAGGTTCTAATGAAAAACTGTTTTTT	CAWRDPTGSNEKLFF
NA	TRBV7-6	TRBJ2-2	NA	TGTGCCAGCAGCTTACCCCGCCGGTATTCATTCACCGGGGAGCTGTTTTTT	CASSLPRRYSFTGELFF
TRBD2	TRBV19	TRBJ2-1	NA	TGTGCCAGTAGTATTAGTCTAGCGGGTATGAATGAGCAGTTCTTC	CASSISLAGMNEQFF
NA	TRBV19	TRBJ1-3	NA	TGTGCCAGTAGAACACCGAGGGGAAACACCATATATTTT	CASRTPRGNTIYF
NA	TRBV5-1	TRBJ2-7	NA	TGCGCCAGCAGCTTGGTTGTGTCTCCCTACGAGCAGTACTTC	CASSLVVSPYEQYF
TRBD1	TRBV9	TRBJ1-2	NA	TGTGCCAGCAGCGCCGAGACCCCAGGGGGTGATGGCTACACCTTC	CASSAETPGGDGYTF
NA	TRBV2	TRBJ1-2	NA	TGTGCCAGCAGTGAGGAGGGAAGCTATGGCTACACCTTC	CASSEEGSYGYTF
TRBD2	TRBV7-6	TRBJ2-5	few	TGTGCCAGCACCTTTTCATGGCAGGGAGGGAAGACCCAGTACTTC	CASTFSWQGGKTQYF
NA	TRBV5-1	TRBJ2-6	NA	TGCGCCAGCAGCTTAGTAGTCTCTGGGGCCAACGTCCTGACTTTC	CASSLVVSGANVLTF
TRBD1	TRBV27	TRBJ2-3	few	TGTGCCAGCAGTTTGGGACAGGGGGCCGATACGCAGTATTTT	CASSLGQGADTQYF
NA	TRBV5-5	TRBJ1-2	NA	TGTGCCAGCAGCTTGATGCACAGGGAAAACTATGGCTACACCTTC	CASSLMHRENYGYTF
TRBD2	TRBV5-4	TRBJ2-7	NA	TGTGCCAGCAGCTTGGCCAGGGCGGGAGGGTACCCCGAGCAGTACTTC	CASSLARAGGYPEQYF
TRBD2	TRBV27	TRBJ2-1	NA	TGTGCCAGCAGTTCATATAGCGGGAGGGCCTTAAATGAGCAGTTCTTC	CASSSYSGRALNEQFF
NA	TRBV6-5	TRBJ2-3	NA	TGTGCCAGCAGAGGAGTTGATTATACGCAGTATTTT	CASRGVDYTQYF
TRBD2	TRBV7-2	TRBJ2-1	NA	TGTGCCAGCAGCGAGACTAGCGGGAGCTACAATGAGCAGTTCTTC	CASSETSGSYNEQFF
NA	TRBV11-2	TRBJ1-1	NA	TGTGCCAGCAGCAGAGACTCCCCAACTCGGGGAGCTTTCTTT	CASSRDSPTRGAFF
TRBD1	TRBV11-3	TRBJ2-2	NA	TGTGCCAGCAGCTTAGGGACGCATGACAGGGTTCGCACCGGGGAGCTGTTTTTT	CASSLGTHDRVRTGELFF
TRBD1	TRBV30	TRBJ2-7	NA	TGTGCCTGGAGCCGGACAGGGGGCTCAACCTACGAGCAGTACTTC	CAWSRTGGSTYEQYF
TRBD1	TRBV4-2	TRBJ1-4	NA	TGTGCCAGCAGCCCCGTAGGGACAGGGAATGAAAAACTGTTTTTT	CASSPVGTGNEKLFF
TRBD1	TRBV28	TRBJ1-1	NA	TGTGCCGCCTCCGGGACAGCGAACACTGAAGCTTTCTTT	CAASGTANTEAFF
TRBD1	TRBV29-1	TRBJ2-3	NA	TGCAGCGCCGCGGACAGGGCTTCAGATACGCAGTATTTT	CSAADRASDTQYF
NA	TRBV5-1	TRBJ1-1	few	TGCGCCAGCAGCTTTATTCAGGGTAGGGACACTGAAGCTTTCTTT	CASSFIQGRDTEAFF
TRBD2	TRBV2	TRBJ2-7	once	TGTGCCAGCAGGGTAGCGGGAGGGTACGAGCAGTACTTC	CASRVAGGYEQYF
NA	TRBV27	TRBJ2-5	NA	TGTGCCAGCAGTTCCGGGAGTGAGACCCAGTACTTC	CASSSGSETQYF
TRBD1	TRBV28	TRBJ1-2	NA	TGTGCCAGCAGTCCCCCGACAGGGCTCATCTATGGCTACACCTTC	CASSPPTGLIYGYTF
TRBD2	TRBV7-8	TRBJ2-1	NA	TGTGCCAGCAGCTTAGCGGCACTAGCGGGAGGGCACCTGTTCTTC	CASSLAALAGGHLFF
TRBD2	TRBV5-8	TRBJ2-2	NA	TGTGCCAGCAGCGTAGCGGGAGGTTACACCGGGGAGCTGTTTTTT	CASSVAGGYTGELFF
NA	TRBV15	TRBJ2-6	NA	TGTGCCACCAGCAAGACCCTATTAGCCTCTGGGGCCAACGTCCTGACTTTC	CATSKTLLASGANVLTF
TRBD1	TRBV2	TRBJ1-5	NA	TGTGCCAGCAGTGGGAAGGGACAGTCCTATAGCAATCAGCCCCAGCATTTT	CASSGKGQSYSNQPQHF
NA	TRBV7-9	TRBJ1-2	once	TGTTCCAGCAGCCGCTTAGGGGGGGCCGCGGCGTATGGCTACACCTTC	CSSSRLGGAAAYGYTF
TRBD2	TRBV6-1	TRBJ2-3	NA	TGTGCCAGCAGTGGGACGGGTGGGAGGGCCGCAGATACGCAGTATTTT	CASSGTGGRAADTQYF
NA	TRBV28	TRBJ2-4	NA	TGTGCCAGCAGTTTATCTGCAGGAGGGAACATTCAGTACTTC	CASSLSAGGNIQYF
NA	TRBV28	TRBJ1-5	NA	TGTGCCAGCCAAGCGGGCTCACAGCCCCAGCATTTT	CASQAGSQPQHF
TRBD1	TRBV19	TRBJ2-7	NA	TGTGCCAGTAGTATCAGGGGGACAGGGGCTCCCTACGAGCAGTACTTC	CASSIRGTGAPYEQYF
TRBD2	TRBV28	TRBJ2-7	NA	TGTGCCAGCGCCTCGGGGGGGGCTTCTGGCGGGAGGACCAACGAGCAGTACTTC	CASASGGASGGRTNEQYF
TRBD2	TRBV27	TRBJ2-7	few	TGTGCCAGCAGCTCCGGACTAGCGAACTCCTACGAGCAGTACTTC	CASSSGLANSYEQYF
NA	TRBV5-1	TRBJ2-7	NA	TGCGCCAGCAGCCGGGATACCTACGAGCAGTACTTC	CASSRDTYEQYF
NA	TRBV7-2	TRBJ2-3	once	TGTGCCAGCAGCCCGGACTTCACAGATACGCAGTATTTT	CASSPDFTDTQYF
NA	TRBV19	TRBJ2-1	NA	TGTGCCAGTAGTACCTTGACTGGTAATGAGCAGTTCTTC	CASSTLTGNEQFF
NA	TRBV30	TRBJ2-5	NA	TGTGCCTGGAGTGACCGTAGAGGGGAGACCCAGTACTTC	CAWSDRRGETQYF
NA	TRBV7-8	TRBJ1-2	few	TGTGCCAGCAGTAACAGCTATGGCTACACCTTC	CASSNSYGYTF
NA	TRBV4-3	TRBJ1-4	few	TGCGCCAGCAGCCAAGCACCCACGGGAGGGGTTGGCGAAAAACTGTTTTTT	CASSQAPTGGVGEKLFF
TRBD2	TRBV5-4	TRBJ2-7	few	TGTGCCAGCAGTGTAGCGGGGAGCTCCTACGAGCAGTACTTC	CASSVAGSSYEQYF
TRBD2	TRBV5-4	TRBJ2-3	NA	TGTGCCAGCAGCAAAATGACTAGCGACGGTGCGCAGTATTTT	CASSKMTSDGAQYF
TRBD1	TRBV7-6	TRBJ1-6	NA	TGTGCCAGCAGCCTGAGAGCCAGCACAGGGGATTCACCCCTCCACTTT	CASSLRASTGDSPLHF
NA	TRBV2	TRBJ2-7	NA	TGTGCCAGCAGTATCTTGACTTCCTACGAGCAGTACTTC	CASSILTSYEQYF
NA	TRBV19	TRBJ2-7	once	TGTGCCAGTAGTATAACAGGGAGCTCCTACGAGCAGTACTTC	CASSITGSSYEQYF
TRBD2	TRBV7-3	TRBJ2-2	NA	TGTGCCAGCAGCTTATACTCAGCGGGGGCCACCGGGGAGCTGTTTTTT	CASSLYSAGATGELFF
TRBD1	TRBV18	TRBJ2-1	NA	TGTGCCAGCTCTCCGCCGGACAGGGGTGGCAATGAGCAGTTCTTC	CASSPPDRGGNEQFF
NA	TRBV5-1	TRBJ2-1	NA	TGCGCCAGCACCCAAAGGAATCTTCTTCAGGGCAATGAGCAGTTCTTC	CASTQRNLLQGNEQFF
NA	TRBV18	TRBJ2-3	NA	TGTGCCAGCTCATTAGTTACCAAAACAGATACGCAGTATTTT	CASSLVTKTDTQYF
NA	TRBV30	TRBJ2-7	NA	TGTGCCTGGAGTGTAGTAACGGGTGGGAGGGAGCAGTACTTC	CAWSVVTGGREQYF
TRBD2	TRBV4-2	TRBJ2-6	once	TGTGCCAGCAGCTCAAACGGCGGGGGCTCTGGGGCCAACGTCCTGACTTTC	CASSSNGGGSGANVLTF
TRBD2	TRBV5-1	TRBJ2-1	NA	TGCGCCAGCAGCTTGGGTGCCCGACTAGCGGACAATGAGCAGTTCTTC	CASSLGARLADNEQFF